This T cell receptor beta chain was identified during a study of cytomegalovirus exposure and HLA in healthy donors. Trimming removed 4 bases from V and 3 bases from J, with 15 bases in between. The CDR3 contains 15 residues. Per germline, CDR1 MGHRA and CDR2 YSYEKL. PCR employed 60 Vbeta and 13 Jbeta primers. Assay used: immunoSEQ multiplex PCR; TCRdb lists only in-frame clones, some missing. The data contain some 100,000 clones, 62% of them singletons. The sample consisted of PBMCs. The origin of this receptor is a woman under 40 in good health and CMV-seropositive. V gene TRBV4-1 combines with J gene TRBJ1-1; a weak D match, TRBD1 (5 bases). Here the CDR3 DNA reads TGCGCCAGCAGCCTCTGGGGGGGGGAAGACACTGAAGCTTTCTTT. This gives the protein CASSLWGGEDTEAFF.